The clone carrying this T cell receptor beta chain was detected once. Antigen unknown. The sample belongs to a study of cytomegalovirus exposure and HLA in healthy donors. Overall study findings and caveats: Follow-up analysis seemed to connect common viral pathogens with several of the most significant clusters identified.

The PCR made use of 60 Vbeta and 13 Jbeta primers. Sequenced by immunoSEQ multiplex PCR; TCRdb stores in-frame clones only, minus some. Here the sample spans roughly 150,000 clones, roughly 80% being singletons. This clonotype was obtained from a male donor in good health and CMV-seronegative. Source material: PBMCs.

CDR3 in amino acids: CASSSTSAQETQYF. Here the CDR3 DNA reads TGCGCCAGCAGCTCCACTAGCGCACAAGAGACCCAGTACTTC. V and J are TRBV5-1 and TRBJ2-5; 7 bases map to TRBD2. Germline values: CDR1 SGHRS, CDR2 YFSETQ. This CDR3 has 14 residues. The junction had 4 bases not matched to a gene; V was cut back by 3 bases and J by 2 bases. The whole variable domain, remainder taken from reference TRBV5-1 and TRBJ2-5, is KAGVTQTPRYLIKTRGQQVTLSCSPISGHRSVSWYQQTPGQGLQFLFEYFSETQRNKGNFPGRFSGRQFSNSRSEMNVSTLELGDSALYLCASSSTSAQETQYFGPGTRLLVL.